A single sample gave rise to the 29 T cell receptor beta chains below, sequenced in a study of T cell changes during pregnancy in multiple sclerosis. Data came from immunoSEQ multiplex PCR; TCRdb stores just in-frame clones and leaves some out. The data contain about 60,000 clones, 85% to 95% of them seen just once; the ten biggest clones take up 0.85%. The specimen was peripheral blood, collected in the first trimester of pregnancy. These receptors were obtained from a female donor with multiple sclerosis, enrolled in a pregnancy study.

The chain has TRBV29-1 and TRBJ1-2, with TRBD1 matching over 9 bases. The ends lost 7 bases at V and 8 bases at J; junction bases unmatched: 23. Per the germline V gene, CDR1 is SQVTM and CDR2 is ANQGSEA. CDR3 length: 17 residues. In DNA form, the CDR3 reads TGCAGCGCTGAGGACAGGGGAAACGTTCTAGAGTGGGGAGGCTACACCTTC. It is translated as CSAEDRGNVLEWGGYTF.

This clone was seen once. The V gene is TRBV5-8, the J gene TRBJ1-5, with 7 bases aligning to TRBD1. Trimming removed 6 bases from V and 1 base from J; junction bases left unmatched: 7. There are 15 residues in the CDR3. The germline V gene encodes CDR1 SGHTS and CDR2 YDEGEE. The CDR3 is CASINRGWSNQPQHF. The CDR3 nucleotides read TGTGCCAGCATAAACAGGGGCTGGAGCAATCAGCCCCAGCATTTT.

The DNA for the CDR3 is TGTGCCAGCAGTCCCGGACAGGTTACCGGGGAGCTGTTTTTT. Its protein product is CASSPGQVTGELFF. The gene calls are TRBV6-5 and TRBJ2-2, with 7 bases aligning to TRBD1. The CDR3 is made up of 14 amino acids. V dropped 5 bases and J dropped 5; count of bases not matched to a gene: 5. Per the germline V gene, CDR1 is MNHEY and CDR2 is SVGAGI.

V usage is TRBV5-1 and J usage is TRBJ1-4, with 7 bases fitting TRBD1. The V gene's germline CDR1 is SGHRS and CDR2 YFSETQ. This CDR3 spans 15 amino acids. V shed 5 bases and J 10 bases; nucleotides not matched to a gene: 14. CDR3 DNA: TGCGCCAGCAGAGTCCTTACAGGGGACGTCGGAAAACTGTTTTTT. Translating gives CASRVLTGDVGKLFF.

The V and J genes are TRBV7-3 and TRBJ2-7; TRBD1 matches 8 bases. Germline V gene sequence: CDR1 SGHTA, CDR2 FQGTGA. The V gene end was trimmed by 2 bases and the J gene end by 5 bases; junction bases not matched to a gene: 11. The CDR3 is 16 residues long. The CDR3: CASSLLPRQGPDEQYF. In DNA, the CDR3 is TGTGCCAGCAGCTTATTGCCGCGACAGGGGCCTGACGAGCAGTACTTC.

This chain joins TRBV5-1 and TRBJ2-3; 7 nucleotides agree with TRBD2. The CDR3 totals 15 residues. The J segment lost 2 bases and the V segment lost 6 bases, leaving 9 bases of the junction unmatched. CDR1 and CDR2 (germline): SGHRS, YFSETQ. The CDR3 region is CASTREGLNTDTQYF. For the CDR3, the DNA is TGCGCCAGCACCCGCGAGGGACTAAACACAGATACGCAGTATTTT. Full variable domain (outside the CDR3, taken from reference TRBV5-1 and TRBJ2-3): KAGVTQTPRYLIKTRGQQVTLSCSPISGHRSVSWYQQTPGQGLQFLFEYFSETQRNKGNFPGRFSGRQFSNSRSEMNVSTLELGDSALYLCASTREGLNTDTQYFGPGTRLTVL.

This clone showed up just once. This chain joins TRBV19 and TRBJ1-5; D uncertain. The CDR3 extends over 12 amino acids. Between the trimmed V and J ends, which lost 3 bases and 12 bases, there was a span of 12 bases. Germline loops: CDR1 LNHDA, CDR2 SQIVND (reference sequence). CDR3 loop: CASSIIAGVQHF. CDR3 sequence (DNA): TGTGCCAGTAGTATCATTGCGGGAGTCCAGCATTTT.

The rearrangement uses TRBV6-4 and TRBJ1-2; D ambiguous. Germline assignment: CDR1 MRHNA and CDR2 SNTAGT. This CDR3 spans 13 amino acids. Between the trimmed V and J ends, which lost 0 bases and 4 bases, there was a span of 6 bases. Written as DNA, the CDR3 is TGTGCCAGCAGTGACTCGACTAGCTATGGCTACACCTTC. It codes for CASSDSTSYGYTF.

This chain links TRBV5-1 with TRBJ1-5; TRBD1 might be the D (5 bases). CDR1 and CDR2 from the germline V gene are SGHRS and YFSETQ. This CDR3 has 14 amino acids. The V end was cut by 4 bases, the J end by 5 bases, with 13 bases between. The chain's CDR3 is CASSPDSHDQPQHF. CDR3 DNA: TGCGCCAGCAGCCCTGACAGCCACGATCAGCCCCAGCATTTT.

Here the CDR3 reads CASSPGDRFGGETQYF. The CDR3 bases are TGTGCCAGCAGCCCCGGGGACAGGTTTGGGGGGGAGACCCAGTACTTC. The V call is TRBV7-2, the J call TRBJ2-5, with TRBD1 identical over 8 bases. In germline, CDR1 is SGHTA, CDR2 FQGNSA. The CDR3 consists of 16 residues. Unmatched junction bases numbered 13, after V lost 5 bases and J lost 5 bases.

The V and J genes are TRBV2 and TRBJ2-4, with 13 bases that match TRBD2. The trim removed 5 bases at V and 9 bases at J, leaving 7 bases unmatched. Germline V lookup: CDR1 SNHLY, CDR2 FYNNEI. This CDR3 is 15 amino acids long. CDR3 DNA sequence: TGTGCCAGCAGTACTAGCGGGGGGGGTGGTAGCATTCAGTACTTC. Its protein is CASSTSGGGGSIQYF.

The chain couples TRBV12-5 to TRBJ2-1, with 13 bases fitting TRBD2. The germline CDR1 and CDR2 sequences are LGHNT and FRNRAP. The junction had 15 bases not matched to a gene; V was cut back by 6 bases and J by 4 bases. CDR3 length: 19 amino acids. The CDR3 bases are TGTGCTAGTGGCTCCCTGGGACTAGCGGGGCCTAGCCGGTACAATGAGCAGTTCTTC. This gives the protein CASGSLGLAGPSRYNEQFF.

The chain recombines TRBV7-2 with TRBJ2-5; 7 bases are a match to TRBD2. Trimming cost V 8 bases and J 5 bases; bases outside gene matches: 11. The CDR3 length is 14 residues. The germline CDR1 and CDR2 sequences are SGHTA and FQGNSA. The CDR3 DNA reads TGTGCCAGCCGACCGGGGGGTATATGGGAGACCCAGTACTTC. Its translation is CASRPGGIWETQYF.

In regard to this clone: Its ends do not fully match the called genes, so a read error is possible. This rearrangement joins TRBV6-6 to TRBJ2-1; perhaps TRBD2 as D (5 bases). The CDR3 is 11 amino acids. The germline gives CDR1 MNHNY, CDR2 SVGAGI (reference sequence). In nucleotides, the CDR3 is TGTGTCAGCAGTCAATCGGGGGAGCAGTTCTTC. Its protein is CVSSQSGEQFF.

CDR3 amino acids: CATAPRQGSTDTQYF. The CDR3 DNA follows: TGTGCCACCGCGCCCCGACAGGGTAGCACAGATACGCAGTATTTT. The chain carries TRBV6-6 and TRBJ2-3, with 7 nucleotides matching TRBD1. Trimming took 10 bases from V and 0 from J; bases not matched to a gene: 10. The germline V gene encodes CDR1 MNHNY and CDR2 SVGAGI (reference sequence). CDR3 length equals 15 residues.

The CDR3, as DNA: TGTGCCAGCAGTCTAGGGGGCGCTGACACTGAAGCTTTCTTT. Translated: CASSLGGADTEAFF. The V and J genes are TRBV6-6 and TRBJ1-1, with 7 bases fitting TRBD1. The CDR3 is made up of 14 amino acids. J was trimmed by 3 bases and V by 5 bases; bases with no gene match: 6. The germline gives CDR1 MNHNY, CDR2 SVGAGI (reference sequence).

J is TRBJ2-7 and V is TRBV29-1; TRBD2 matches at 11 bases. Unmatched junction bases numbered 3, after V lost 6 bases and J lost 2 bases. This CDR3 comprises 13 residues. The germline gives CDR1 SQVTM, CDR2 ANQGSEA. CDR3 region: CSVTSGGTYEQYF. As DNA, the CDR3 is TGCAGCGTAACTAGCGGGGGAACCTACGAGCAGTACTTC.

This rearrangement joins TRBV4-2 to TRBJ1-2; unclear D gene. Looked up from germline, CDR1 is LGHNA and CDR2 is YNFKEQ. The CDR3 covers 14 residues. Trimming took 0 bases from V and 7 from J, leaving 12 bases between them. The CDR3 here is CASSQDLGDLGYTF. The DNA of the CDR3 is TGTGCCAGCAGCCAAGATCTGGGAGATCTTGGCTACACCTTC.

The chain uses TRBV7-3 and TRBJ2-1; 10 bases line up with TRBD2. The germline V gene has CDR1 SGHTA and CDR2 FQGTGA. The CDR3 length is 15 residues. Trimming took 5 bases from V and 4 from J; bases not matched to a gene: 5. For the CDR3, the DNA is TGTGCCAGCAGCACTATAGCGGGGGGTTACAATGAGCAGTTCTTC. This gives the protein CASSTIAGGYNEQFF. Looking up the rest from reference TRBV7-3 and TRBJ2-1 gives the full variable domain: GAGVSQTPSNKVTEKGKYVELRCDPISGHTALYWYRQSLGQGPEFLIYFQGTGAADDSGLPNDRFFAVRPEGSVSTLKIQRTERGDSAVYLCASSTIAGGYNEQFFGPGTRLTVL.

J is TRBJ1-3 and V is TRBV5-4; D not certain. V lost 0 bases and J lost 3, with 19 bases in between. This CDR3 contains 18 residues. Germline loops: CDR1 SGHNT, CDR2 YYREEE (reference sequence). The CDR3 is CASSLGPRRGVGGNTIYF. CDR3 in DNA: TGTGCCAGCAGCTTGGGGCCTCGTCGGGGAGTAGGTGGAAACACCATATATTTT.

This rearrangement joins TRBV27 to TRBJ1-4, with D perhaps TRBD1 (6 bases). Germline assignment: CDR1 MNHEY and CDR2 SMNVEV (reference sequence). Trimming stripped 6 bases from V and 0 bases from J, with 14 bases between. This CDR3 is built from 16 residues. This CDR3 reads CASSLTGSATNEKLFF. The CDR3 coding sequence is TGTGCCAGCAGCCTGACAGGCTCGGCAACTAATGAAAAACTGTTTTTT.

The rearrangement joins TRBV7-2 to TRBJ1-2, with TRBD1 matching 9 bases. There are 14 residues in the CDR3. With V trimmed by 3 bases and J by 5 bases, 4 bases remained unmatched. Germline V gene lookup returns CDR1 SGHTA and CDR2 FQGNSA. The CDR3 is CASSFPDRGYGYTF. The CDR3 DNA follows: TGTGCCAGCAGCTTCCCGGACAGGGGATATGGCTACACCTTC. Full variable domain (missing parts from reference TRBV7-2 and TRBJ1-2): GAGVSQSPSNKVTEKGKDVELRCDPISGHTALYWYRQSLGQGLEFLIYFQGNSAPDKSGLPSDRFSAERTGGSVSTLTIQRTQQEDSAVYLCASSFPDRGYGYTFGSGTRLTVV.

The chain employs TRBV7-2 and TRBJ2-3; D is perhaps TRBD1 (6 bases). The germline V gene has CDR1 SGHTA and CDR2 FQGNSA. Trimming left V 0 bases short and J 4 bases short, with 8 bases between. The CDR3 consists of 14 residues. CDR3 nucleotide sequence: TGTGCCAGCAGCTTAGCGGGGGCCCCAGATACGCAGTATTTT. Amino acids: CASSLAGAPDTQYF. The full variable domain, completed using reference TRBV7-2 and TRBJ2-3, is GAGVSQSPSNKVTEKGKDVELRCDPISGHTALYWYRQSLGQGLEFLIYFQGNSAPDKSGLPSDRFSAERTGGSVSTLTIQRTQQEDSAVYLCASSLAGAPDTQYFGPGTRLTVL.

CDR3: CAISRGGSSYEQYF. The CDR3 bases are TGTGCCATCAGCCGGGGGGGGAGCTCCTACGAGCAGTACTTC. The rearrangement links TRBV10-3 to TRBJ2-7; 8 bases line up with TRBD2. From germline, CDR1 is ENHRY and CDR2 SYGVKD. This CDR3 has 14 residues. The V and J ends lost 6 bases and 0 bases, in that order; junction bases with no gene match: 4.

This clone was picked up one time. The rearrangement links TRBV7-2 to TRBJ1-1, with D possibly being TRBD1 (5 bases). CDR1 is SGHTA and CDR2 is FQGNSA in the germline V gene. The CDR3 is 13 residues long. Trimming took 3 bases from V and 6 from J, leaving 11 bases between them. This chain's CDR3 is CASSFLQDPEAFF. DNA for the CDR3: TGTGCCAGCAGCTTTCTACAGGACCCTGAAGCTTTCTTT.

This sequence joins TRBV7-6 and TRBJ2-7; D is perhaps TRBD2 (5 bases). Germline V CDR1 and CDR2: SGHVS, FNYEAQ. With 4 bases removed from V and 3 bases from J, the gap between germline ends came to 19 bases. The CDR3 is 16 residues long. For the CDR3, the DNA is TGTGCCAGCAGCTCCCTGACTGTTAGCGCTATCTACGAGCAGTACTTC. Its translation is CASSSLTVSAIYEQYF.

This chain uses TRBV7-7 with TRBJ2-2, with TRBD1 matching over 11 bases. Germline V gene lookup returns CDR1 SSHAT and CDR2 FNYEAQ (reference sequence). J was trimmed by 4 bases and V by 5 bases; bases with no gene match: 3. The CDR3 is made up of 15 amino acids. In DNA, the CDR3 is TGTGCCAGCAGCAGGGGGACAGGGGGCACCGGGGAGCTGTTTTTT. Its protein product is CASSRGTGGTGELFF.

This rearrangement joins TRBV5-1 to TRBJ1-5; the match to TRBD1 covers 7 bases. The CDR3 runs 16 residues. V lost 0 bases and J lost 3; bases outside the gene matches: 6. Germline CDR1 is SGHRS and CDR2 is YFSETQ. The CDR3 nucleotides are TGCGCCAGCAGCTTGGGGGCTGACAGGGACAATCAGCCCCAGCATTTT. Translation: CASSLGADRDNQPQHF.

The chain links TRBV27 to TRBJ2-5, with D possibly being TRBD2 (6 bases). This CDR3 is built from 15 residues. The germline CDR1 and CDR2 sequences are MNHEY and SMNVEV (reference sequence). The V and J ends lost 3 bases and 4 bases respectively, with 15 bases between them. This chain's CDR3 is CASSLDVGGRETQYF. DNA for the CDR3: TGTGCCAGCAGTTTGGATGTGGGGGGAAGAGAGACCCAGTACTTC.